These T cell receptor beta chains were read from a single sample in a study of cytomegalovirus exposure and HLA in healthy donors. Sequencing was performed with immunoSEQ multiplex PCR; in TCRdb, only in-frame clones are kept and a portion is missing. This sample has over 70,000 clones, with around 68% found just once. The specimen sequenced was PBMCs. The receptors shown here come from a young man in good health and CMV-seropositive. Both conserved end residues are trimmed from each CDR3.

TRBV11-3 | ASSLGGTGTDTQY
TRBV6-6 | ASSYNGGAVADTQY
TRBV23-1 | ASSSKRVRQGAKNIQY
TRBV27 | ASNPGTSGVQETQY
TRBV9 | ASSVGENTIY
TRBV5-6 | ASSLVLGQGTNTEAF
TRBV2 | ASSEASPETYSGNEQF
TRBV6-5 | ASSPQGLAEKLF
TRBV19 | ASSISRTRGYT
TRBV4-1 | ASSHIGTGMNTEAF
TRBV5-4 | ASSFSGNTEAF
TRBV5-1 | ASSLGVSANTGELF
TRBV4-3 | ASSRTSGTSGRGYNEQF
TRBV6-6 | ASNLISGTEQF
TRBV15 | ATSSPWDRGRSGANVLT
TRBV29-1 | SVLMTGVETQY
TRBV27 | ASSDRRGNTEAF
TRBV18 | ASSPEGAYNEQF
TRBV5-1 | ASSLQGLSSGNTIY
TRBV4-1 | ASSQDGQDYNEQF
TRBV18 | ASSPPVGGNTEAF
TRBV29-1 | SVRDRENSPLH
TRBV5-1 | ASSKGTGRGNEQF
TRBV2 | ASSQSI
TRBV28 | ASSFALPTYEQY
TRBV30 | AWSTGGGPWSQY
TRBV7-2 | ASSFQDRGGNQPQH
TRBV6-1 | ASSEAVGATNEKLF
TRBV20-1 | SAGLALEQY
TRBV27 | ASRVQGAYEQY
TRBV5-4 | ASSPKKGGVSEQY
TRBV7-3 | ASSLGRREDTQY
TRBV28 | ASSWTSGRSETQY
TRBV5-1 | ASTPGDSPHTLYGYT
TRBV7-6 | ASSYGTRNEQY
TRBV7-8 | ASSLGVAGYQETQY
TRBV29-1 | SVPGTSGRWETQY
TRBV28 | ASIPQGETNEKLF
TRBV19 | ASSGGQANNEQF
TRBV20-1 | SAAGEETQY
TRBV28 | ASSALTSRHEQF